A selection of T cell receptor beta chains follows, all from one sample in a study of post-analysis software for immune sequencing data. TCRdb reanalysed the PCR reads using MiXCR and keeps one entry per CDR3 protein. The repertoire has about 680,000 distinct CDR3 sequences, more than 50% of them found once; the top ten carry approximately 10%. Sequenced sample: blood. These receptors all stem from a girl aged 2-10 years with multiple sclerosis. Both conserved end residues are part of each CDR3. A D gene is named only where the DNA matches it firmly. A row's size may be missing; if present it is once, few, many or a size class.

D gene: -; clone size: -; V gene: TRBV20-1; J gene: TRBJ2-3; CDR3 protein: CSASLVAGDTQYF; CDR3 DNA: TGCAGTGCTAGTCTCGTGGCCGGGGATACGCAGTATTTT
D gene: -; clone size: -; V gene: TRBV12-3/TRBV12-4; J gene: TRBJ2-3; CDR3 protein: CASSLHRDAQDTQYF; CDR3 DNA: TGTGCCAGCAGTTTGCACAGGGACGCACAGGATACGCAGTATTTT
D gene: -; clone size: few; V gene: TRBV12-3/TRBV12-4; J gene: TRBJ2-3; CDR3 protein: CASTRRARSTQYF; CDR3 DNA: TGTGCCAGCACCCGGCGGGCGCGGAGTACGCAGTATTTT
D gene: TRBD1; clone size: few; V gene: TRBV29-1; J gene: TRBJ1-1; CDR3 protein: CSVEGDRGANTEAFF; CDR3 DNA: TGCAGCGTTGAGGGGGACAGGGGCGCGAACACTGAAGCTTTCTTT
D gene: TRBD2; clone size: -; V gene: TRBV24-1; J gene: TRBJ2-1; CDR3 protein: CATSEAGGNNEQFF; CDR3 DNA: TGTGCCACCAGTGAAGCGGGGGGGAACAATGAGCAGTTCTTC
D gene: TRBD1; clone size: -; V gene: TRBV7-9; J gene: TRBJ1-1; CDR3 protein: CASIPTGDGTEAFF; CDR3 DNA: TGTGCCAGCATCCCGACAGGGGACGGCACTGAAGCTTTCTTT
D gene: TRBD2; clone size: few; V gene: TRBV7-2; J gene: TRBJ2-7; CDR3 protein: CASSSKGLAGGPRYEQYF; CDR3 DNA: TGTGCCAGCAGCTCAAAGGGACTAGCGGGAGGGCCGAGATACGAGCAGTACTTC
D gene: -; clone size: -; V gene: TRBV2; J gene: TRBJ2-1; CDR3 protein: CASSGHNERFF; CDR3 DNA: TGTGCCAGCAGTGGACACAATGAGCGGTTCTTC
D gene: -; clone size: -; V gene: TRBV12-3/TRBV12-4; J gene: TRBJ1-5; CDR3 protein: CASSFVNSNQPQHF; CDR3 DNA: TGTGCCAGCAGTTTCGTTAATAGCAATCAGCCCCAGCATTTT
D gene: -; clone size: few; V gene: TRBV12-3/TRBV12-4; J gene: TRBJ1-2; CDR3 protein: CASSPYGGGYTF; CDR3 DNA: TGTGCCAGCAGTCCTTACGGGGGGGGTTACACCTTC
D gene: -; clone size: few; V gene: TRBV4-2; J gene: TRBJ2-1; CDR3 protein: CASSQREIRSYNEQFF; CDR3 DNA: TGTGCCAGCAGCCAGAGAGAGATCAGGTCCTACAATGAGCAGTTCTTC
D gene: -; clone size: -; V gene: TRBV5-1; J gene: TRBJ2-1; CDR3 protein: CASQGGGTSYNEQFF; CDR3 DNA: TGCGCCAGCCAAGGAGGAGGAACCTCCTACAATGAGCAGTTCTTC
D gene: -; clone size: few; V gene: TRBV4-1; J gene: TRBJ2-3; CDR3 protein: CASSKAADTQYF; CDR3 DNA: TGCGCCAGCAGCAAGGCCGCAGATACGCAGTATTTT
D gene: -; clone size: -; V gene: TRBV7-2; J gene: TRBJ1-1; CDR3 protein: CASSLGLQGGSDTEAFF; CDR3 DNA: TGTGCCAGCAGCTTAGGACTTCAGGGAGGGTCCGACACTGAAGCTTTCTTT
D gene: -; clone size: few; V gene: TRBV6-5; J gene: TRBJ2-4; CDR3 protein: CASRRTGAKSIQYF; CDR3 DNA: TGTGCCAGCAGACGGACGGGGGCCAAAAGCATTCAGTACTTC
D gene: -; clone size: -; V gene: TRBV5-1; J gene: TRBJ2-1; CDR3 protein: CASSRDQVDNEQFF; CDR3 DNA: TGCGCCAGCAGCAGAGATCAGGTAGACAATGAGCAGTTCTTC